Below are 10 T cell receptor beta chains sequenced from a single sample in a study of breast tumors, draining lymph nodes, adjacent tissues. TCRdb re-called the multiplex PCR reads through MiXCR, storing one row per CDR3 protein. The table lists approximately 230,000 distinct CDR3 sequences, approximately 36% of them singletons. Breast cancer patients provided tissue from their axillary draining lymph nodes. The material sequenced was axillary lymph node tissue. These receptors were obtained from a female donor with breast cancer. Some clones in this sample may be carry-over from other donors' samples.

This clonotype was observed many times. The V gene is TRBV19, the J gene TRBJ2-3; 11 bases fit TRBD2. Germline trimming cut 5 bases from V and 2 bases from J; bases unmatched to any gene: 6. Germline V gene data show CDR1 as LNHDA and CDR2 as SQIVND (reference sequence). CDR3 size: 16 residues. The DNA for the CDR3 is TGTGCCAGTAGTGGATTGGGACTAGCGGACACAGATACGCAGTATTTT. The encoded protein is CASSGLGLADTDTQYF.

Many counts were recorded for this clonotype. The CDR3 sequence is CASSSGRLGIPYEQYF. The CDR3 region has the DNA TGTGCCAGCAGTTCGGGTCGTTTAGGGATCCCTTACGAGCAGTACTTC. This sequence joins TRBV12-3 or TRBV12-4 and TRBJ2-7; D gene uncertain. V was trimmed by 4 bases and J by 4 bases, leaving 20 bases between them. The CDR3 extends over 16 amino acids.

The sample holds many counts of this clonotype. The rearrangement links TRBV4-1 to TRBJ2-7; D is unresolved. Trimming pared 0 bases from V and 2 bases from J, leaving 11 bases between. CDR3 length equals 15 residues. Germline V CDR1 and CDR2: MGHRA, YSYEKL. The CDR3 reads CASSQDGRPAYEQYF. Written as DNA, the CDR3 is TGCGCCAGCAGCCAAGATGGACGACCAGCCTACGAGCAGTACTTC.

Many counts were recorded for this clonotype. The chain uses TRBV24-1 and TRBJ2-3; 9 nucleotides agree with TRBD2. Looked up from germline, CDR1 is KGHDR and CDR2 is SFDVKD. The trim removed 4 bases at V and 4 bases at J, leaving 8 bases unmatched. The CDR3 has 16 amino acids. The DNA of the CDR3 is TGTGCCACCAGTGAGGGGACTAGCAGTATCGCAGATACGCAGTATTTT. Translating it yields CATSEGTSSIADTQYF.

V gene TRBV2 combines with J gene TRBJ2-2, with D perhaps matching TRBD1 or TRBD2 (7 bases each). The V gene's germline CDR1 is SNHLY and CDR2 FYNNEI. V dropped 6 bases and J dropped 6 bases, with 14 bases sitting between them. The CDR3 sequence is 14 residues long. The CDR3 region is CASSVRGGSGELFF. The CDR3 bases are TGTGCCAGCAGCGTCAGGGGGGGTTCCGGGGAGCTGTTTTTT.

The CDR3 DNA sequence: TGTGCCAGCAGTTTATCGGCAGGCGCTCACACTGAAGCTTTCTTT. Protein product: CASSLSAGAHTEAFF. This chain connects TRBV12-3 or TRBV12-4 to TRBJ1-1; D gene uncertain. The length of the CDR3 is 15 residues. V shed 2 bases and J shed 3 bases, with 13 bases lying between them.

Comment on this clonotype: A read error is possible here, since a much larger clone lies one base away. This is likely a read error, given that the CDR3 carries no conserved phenylalanine or tryptophan at its end. This chain links TRBV7-9 with TRBJ1-3, with TRBD1 identical over 8 bases. The junction had 3 bases not matched to a gene; V was cut back by 5 bases and J by 3 bases. Germline-derived CDR1 and CDR2 are SEHNR and FQNEAQ (reference sequence). This CDR3 region has 14 residues. The CDR3 coding sequence is TGTGCCAGCAGCGGACAGGGTGTTGGAAACACCATATATCTT. Translation: CASSGQGVGNTIYL.

Turning to this clonotype: This may be a read error, as it is one base from a much larger clone. The chain couples TRBV29-1 to TRBJ2-2; 13 bases agree with TRBD2. Germline values: CDR1 SQVTM, CDR2 ANQGSEA. This CDR3 comprises 16 residues. The DNA for the CDR3 is TGCAACGTCAAAACTAGCGGGGGGGTTGGAACCGGGGAGCTGTTTTTT. Amino acid sequence: CNVKTSGGVGTGELFF.

This clonotype was counted at least ten times. This chain links TRBV18 with TRBJ2-7; D perhaps matches TRBD1 (6 bases). V dropped 3 bases and J dropped 5 bases, with 14 bases sitting between them. Germline-derived CDR1 and CDR2 are KGHSH and LQKENI. CDR3 length: 14 amino acids. In DNA, the CDR3 is TGTGCCAGCTCACCTGTCGCAGGGGTGAACGAGCAGTACTTC. This sequence encodes CASSPVAGVNEQYF.

This clonotype was recorded many times. The chain is built from TRBV5-1 and TRBJ1-6; TRBD1 might be the D (6 bases). V was clipped by 5 bases and J by 9 bases, with 15 bases between them. Germline V gene sequence: CDR1 SGHRS, CDR2 YFSETQ. This CDR3 has 14 residues. CDR3 loop: CASSIARGLSPLHF. CDR3 DNA: TGCGCCAGCAGTATTGCCAGGGGTCTTTCACCCCTCCACTTT.